These T cell receptor beta chains were read from a single sample in a study of blood T cell repertoires in COVID-19. Sequencing used immunoSEQ multiplex PCR; TCRdb keeps in-frame clones, though not all of them. In the table there are over 130,000 clones, approximately 84% of which are singletons. Sequencing was performed on PBMCs or T cells enriched from blood (not recorded which). The receptors were sampled from a woman between 50 and 59 years old with acute COVID-19. Each CDR3 is given with its conserved first and last residue. The D gene is left open where the match is weak. Some rows have no size entry. The others give once, few or many, or a class for an expanded clone.

>TRBJ2-2|15|TRBV18|TRBD2|once
CASSHGTSVNGELFF
TGTGCCAGCTCACACGGGACTAGCGTAAACGGGGAGCTGTTTTTT
>TRBJ2-1|16|TRBV19|TRBD2|-
CASSIGLAMSYNEQFF
TGTGCCAGTAGTATAGGACTAGCGATGTCCTACAATGAGCAGTTCTTC
>TRBJ2-7|17|TRBV27|TRBD1|-
CASSPVTIGDRSYEQYF
TGTGCCAGCAGTCCTGTTACGATTGGGGACAGATCCTACGAGCAGTACTTC
>TRBJ2-1|15|TRBV7-9|TRBD2|-
CASSLAGRGYNEQFF
TGTGCCAGCAGCTTAGCGGGGAGGGGTTACAATGAGCAGTTCTTC
>TRBJ2-4|13|TRBV5-1|-|few
CASSVEQTNIQYF
TGCGCCAGCAGCGTCGAACAGACAAACATTCAGTACTTC
>TRBJ1-2|17|TRBV15|TRBD1|-
CATSRDGAGGLPYGYTF
TGTGCCACCAGCAGAGATGGGGCAGGGGGCCTTCCTTATGGCTACACCTTC
>TRBJ2-7|12|TRBV2|TRBD1|-
CASRDRVLLGYF
TGTGCCAGCCGGGACAGGGTACTTCTTGGGTACTTC
>TRBJ1-1|14|TRBV15|-|-
CATSSPGLITEAFF
TGTGCCACCAGTTCTCCGGGACTGATCACTGAAGCTTTCTTT
>TRBJ2-2|19|TRBV19|TRBD2|-
CASSILFGLAGAGTGELFF
TGTGCCAGTAGTATTCTTTTCGGACTAGCGGGAGCGGGCACCGGGGAGCTGTTTTTT
>TRBJ2-3|16|TRBV6-1|-|-
CASSETMEGAGDTQYF
TGTGCCAGCAGTGAAACCATGGAGGGGGCGGGAGATACGCAGTATTTT
>TRBJ2-7|15|TRBV7-5|-|-
CARRQFRDRTHEQYF
TGTGCCAGAAGACAATTCCGGGACAGAACCCACGAGCAGTACTTC
>TRBJ1-4|16|TRBV7-6|TRBD1|-
CASSQGQGYTNEKLFF
TGTGCCAGTAGTCAAGGACAGGGATATACTAATGAAAAACTGTTTTTT
>TRBJ1-1|14|TRBV7-9|TRBD1|once
CASSARGLVTEAFF
TGTGCCAGCAGCGCCAGGGGGCTGGTCACTGAAGCTTTCTTT
>TRBJ1-5|14|TRBV2|-|-
CASSEQDSNQPQHF
TGTGCCAGCAGTGAACAGGATAGCAATCAGCCCCAGCATTTT
>TRBJ2-1|14|TRBV3-1/TRBV3-2|TRBD2|-
CASSFSGSGYEQFF
TGTGCCAGCAGCTTTAGCGGGAGTGGCTATGAGCAGTTCTTC
>TRBJ2-3|13|TRBV30|-|-
CAWSVRSGDTQYF
TGTGCCTGGAGTGTACGGTCGGGGGACACGCAGTATTTT
>TRBJ2-7|15|TRBV6-5|TRBD1|-
CASSQDRGNSYEQYF
TGTGCCAGCAGTCAGGACAGGGGAAACTCCTACGAGCAGTACTTC
>TRBJ1-2|20|TRBV11-2|TRBD1|once
CASSLDQGQEETETNYGYTF
TGTGCCAGCAGCTTAGATCAAGGACAGGAAGAGACGGAGACTAACTATGGCTACACCTTC
>TRBJ2-2|17|TRBV5-1|TRBD2|-
CASSRGLAGPNTGELFF
TGCGCCAGCAGCCGGGGACTAGCGGGACCGAACACCGGGGAGCTGTTTTTT
>TRBJ1-3|13|TRBV2|-|-
CASSALQRNTIYF
TGTGCCAGCAGTGCGCTCCAGAGGAACACCATATATTTT
>TRBJ2-2|14|TRBV5-1|-|-
CASSAGDYAGELFF
TGCGCCAGCAGCGCAGGTGACTACGCCGGGGAGCTGTTTTTT
>TRBJ2-3|16|TRBV7-7|-|-
CASSPNVAGITDTQYF
TGTGCTAGCAGCCCGAACGTGGCGGGAATCACAGATACGCAGTATTTT
>TRBJ2-7|14|TRBV7-9|-|-
CASSLDLARGEQYF
TGTGCCAGCAGCTTAGATTTGGCTCGCGGGGAGCAGTACTTC
>TRBJ2-7|15|TRBV27|TRBD1|few
CASSFGTALGVEQYF
TGTGCCAGCAGTTTCGGGACAGCCCTGGGGGTCGAGCAGTACTTC
>TRBJ2-1|16|TRBV12-5|TRBD2|-
CASGLGLAGSYNEQFF
TGTGCTAGTGGTTTGGGACTAGCGGGCTCCTACAATGAGCAGTTCTTC
>TRBJ2-2|19|TRBV27|TRBD2|-
CASSLSGLAGATNTGELFF
TGTGCCAGCAGTTTGTCAGGGCTAGCGGGAGCCACGAACACCGGGGAGCTGTTTTTT
>TRBJ2-2|13|TRBV5-1|-|-
CASSLWLPGELFF
TGCGCCAGCAGCTTGTGGCTTCCCGGGGAGCTGTTTTTT
>TRBJ1-1|15|TRBV7-9|TRBD1|-
CASSSTGTGVTEAFF
TGTGCCAGCAGTTCCACCGGGACAGGGGTTACTGAAGCTTTCTTT
>TRBJ2-3|14|TRBV18|-|-
CASSRLGDTDTQYF
TGTGCCAGCTCACGACTAGGGGACACAGATACGCAGTATTTT